A selection of T cell receptor beta chains follows, all from one sample in a study of CD8 T cells in ankylosing spondylitis. MiXCR, run by TCRdb on the 5' RACE reads, gives a single entry per CDR3 protein. The sample shows approximately 100,000 distinct CDR3 sequences, under 30% of them seen only once. Source material: synovial fluid, either unsorted or a sorted T cell fraction (not recorded which). All receptors derive from a male donor with ankylosing spondylitis. CDR3s leave out the opening cysteine and the closing phenylalanine or tryptophan. Fields, in order: CDR3 protein, V gene, J gene, CDR3 length, D gene, clone size. A D gene is named only where the DNA matches it firmly. Clone size appears in some rows only: once, few, many, or a class for an expanded clone.

ATSRDRDSYNEQF,TRBV24-1,TRBJ2-1,13,TRBD1,many
SVLTGPYEQY,TRBV29-1,TRBJ2-7,10,-,few
ASSVAGAGTEAF,TRBV9,TRBJ1-1,12,-,-
VSSPGGLSNTGELF,TRBV5-1,TRBJ2-2,14,TRBD2,few
SVEAVVRMNTEAF,TRBV29-1,TRBJ1-1,13,-,-
ASSEVEREGRGTDTQY,TRBV2,TRBJ2-3,16,TRBD2,few
ASSLGTSYGAGEQY,TRBV7-2,TRBJ2-7,14,TRBD2,-
ASSRTSGRLTYNEQF,TRBV5-1,TRBJ2-1,15,TRBD2,-
ASSVGGFTDTQY,TRBV12-3/TRBV12-4,TRBJ2-3,12,TRBD2,few
ASSLNTATNEKLF,TRBV18,TRBJ1-4,13,-,-
ASFRGITEAF,TRBV2,TRBJ1-1,10,-,few
ASSRGTVQETQY,TRBV5-1,TRBJ2-5,12,-,few
ASSLASGIAGLSYEQY,TRBV7-2,TRBJ2-7,16,TRBD2,-
ASSQSGLGYGYT,TRBV27,TRBJ1-2,12,-,-
ASSVWTGGPGELF,TRBV2,TRBJ2-2,13,TRBD1,few
ASSPAGATSNYGYT,TRBV25-1,TRBJ1-2,14,-,-
ASSLGVTRETQY,TRBV5-1,TRBJ2-5,12,-,few
SAILGGSYNEQF,TRBV20-1,TRBJ2-1,12,TRBD2,-
AIRMTGWETQY,TRBV10-3,TRBJ2-5,11,TRBD1,many
SAKAGSYNEQF,TRBV20-1,TRBJ2-1,11,-,few
ASSSHSDSLKTEAF,TRBV11-3,TRBJ1-1,14,-,-
ASSIQGAHGNTIY,TRBV12-3/TRBV12-4,TRBJ1-3,13,TRBD1,-
SAIKTGGAEAF,TRBV20-1,TRBJ1-1,11,TRBD1,many
SARDLTEAF,TRBV20-1,TRBJ1-1,9,-,few
ASSSRGRYGYT,TRBV12-3/TRBV12-4,TRBJ1-2,11,-,few
ASSSTGGAVVNTQY,TRBV5-6,TRBJ2-3,14,TRBD1,-
SARLPSGYNEQF,TRBV20-1,TRBJ2-1,12,-,few
ASSFRLAGETQY,TRBV5-5,TRBJ2-5,12,TRBD2,few
KGQGSETEAF,TRBV20-1,TRBJ1-1,10,TRBD1,once
ASSLWGRGVETQY,TRBV5-6,TRBJ2-5,13,-,few
ASSRKTFTDTQY,TRBV3-1,TRBJ2-3,12,-,few
ASSEAADREGYGYT,TRBV2,TRBJ1-2,14,TRBD1,few
ASSAGTTYGYT,TRBV5-1,TRBJ1-2,11,-,-
SADRGSDTQY,TRBV20-1,TRBJ2-3,10,TRBD1,many
SATPFGTGIGELF,TRBV20-1,TRBJ2-2,13,TRBD1,few
ASSLAPASETQY,TRBV12-3/TRBV12-4,TRBJ2-5,12,-,-
SARMASGSDQPQH,TRBV20-1,TRBJ1-5,13,-,few